The TCR beta chain under discussion was sequenced for a study of blood T cell repertoires in COVID-19. On the study more broadly: Sites in the United States, Italy and Spain provided acute and convalescent COVID-19 samples.

This clone was seen only a few times. Generated by immunoSEQ multiplex PCR, the TCRdb table keeps only in-frame clones and is missing some. This sample has under 200,000 clones; more than 80% occur once, and the top ten carry about 12%. CDR1 and CDR2 from the germline V gene are LNHDA and SQIVND (reference sequence). Trimming removed 3 bases from V and 4 bases from J, with 19 bases in between. The CDR3 runs to 17 residues. Residents of 24 US areas, aged about 18 to 89 years, made up the participants. Cohort allocation depended upon clinical history that participants reported. Recovered status in Cohort 3 required two negative PCRs, clearance, or symptom resolution.

Sequenced sample: PBMCs or T cells enriched from blood (not recorded which). This sequence originates from a man in his fifties or sixties who had recovered from COVID-19. The V gene is TRBV19, the J gene TRBJ1-5, with D perhaps TRBD1 (6 bases). Here the CDR3 reads CASSMGADGAQNQPQHF. The CDR3 nucleotides read TGTGCCAGTAGTATGGGGGCGGATGGAGCCCAAAATCAGCCCCAGCATTTT.